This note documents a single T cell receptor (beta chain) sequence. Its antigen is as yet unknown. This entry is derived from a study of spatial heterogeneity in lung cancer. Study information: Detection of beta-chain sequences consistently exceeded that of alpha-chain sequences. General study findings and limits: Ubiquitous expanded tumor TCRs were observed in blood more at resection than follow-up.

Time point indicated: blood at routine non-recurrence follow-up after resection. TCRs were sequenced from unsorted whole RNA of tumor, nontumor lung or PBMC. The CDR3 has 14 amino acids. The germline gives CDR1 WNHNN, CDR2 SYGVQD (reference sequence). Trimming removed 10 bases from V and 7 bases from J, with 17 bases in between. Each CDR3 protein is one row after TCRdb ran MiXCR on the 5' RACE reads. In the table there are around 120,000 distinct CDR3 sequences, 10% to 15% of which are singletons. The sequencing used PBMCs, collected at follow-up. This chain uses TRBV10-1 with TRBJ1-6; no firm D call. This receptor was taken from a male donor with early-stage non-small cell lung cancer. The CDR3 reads CATSTSTINSPLHF. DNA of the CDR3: TGCGCCACCTCGACGTCTACGATAAATTCACCCCTCCACTTT.